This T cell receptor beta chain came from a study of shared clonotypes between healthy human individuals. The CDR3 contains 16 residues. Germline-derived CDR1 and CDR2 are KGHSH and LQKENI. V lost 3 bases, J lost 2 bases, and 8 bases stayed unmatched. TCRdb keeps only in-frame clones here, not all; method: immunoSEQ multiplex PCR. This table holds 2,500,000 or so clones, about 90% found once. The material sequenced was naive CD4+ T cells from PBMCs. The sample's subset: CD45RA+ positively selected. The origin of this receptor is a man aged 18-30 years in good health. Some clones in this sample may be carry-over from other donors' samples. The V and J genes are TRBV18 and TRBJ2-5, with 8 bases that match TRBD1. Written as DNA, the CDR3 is TGTGCCAGCTCACCGGGACAGGCAAACTTACAAGAGACCCAGTACTTC. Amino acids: CASSPGQANLQETQYF. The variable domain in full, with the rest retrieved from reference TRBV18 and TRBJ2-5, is NAGVMQNPRHLVRRRGQEARLRCSPMKGHSHVYWYRQLPEEGLKFMVYLQKENIIDESGMPKERFSAEFPKEGPSILRIQQVVRGDSAAYFCASSPGQANLQETQYFGPGTRLLVL.